This is a list of T cell receptor beta chains from one sample in a study of long-term antiretroviral therapy in people with HIV. The protocol was immunoSEQ multiplex PCR, while the TCRdb copy is restricted to in-frame clones and leaves out a portion. The table shows roughly 50,000 clones, with 80% to 90% occurring only once. The sequencing used unsorted PBMCs, collected 0.8 years after starting antiretroviral therapy. These receptors originate from a woman aged 18-30 years with HIV. Each CDR3 is given with its conserved first and last residue. Fields, in order: V gene, clone size, J gene, D gene, CDR3 length, CDR3 DNA, CDR3 protein. The D gene is left open where the match is weak. Size is omitted from some rows. Given values are once, few, many or a class for expanded clones.

>TRBV9|-|TRBJ2-1|TRBD2|17
TGTGCCAGCAGCGCTCGGACTAGCGGGAGTCGAAACAATGAGCAGTTCTTC
CASSARTSGSRNNEQFF
>TRBV7-3|-|TRBJ2-1|-|14
TGTGCCAGCAGCCCGTCCCTCGGGGTCGATGAGCAGTTCTTC
CASSPSLGVDEQFF
>TRBV18|-|TRBJ2-6|-|14
TGTGCCAGCTCACCTTTCTCTGGGGCCAACGTCCTGACTTTC
CASSPFSGANVLTF
>TRBV28|-|TRBJ1-5|-|15
TGTGCCAGCAGTTTAACAGGGCGAGTCGATCAGCCCCAGCATTTT
CASSLTGRVDQPQHF
>TRBV7-9|-|TRBJ2-2|-|14
TGTGCCAGCAGCTTAGGGGGGCTGATCGGGGAGCTGTTTTTT
CASSLGGLIGELFF
>TRBV5-1|few|TRBJ1-5|TRBD1|17
TGCGCCAGCAGCCTCGACAGGGGGAAAGGTAGCAATCAGCCCCAGCATTTT
CASSLDRGKGSNQPQHF
>TRBV28|-|TRBJ2-7|-|11
TGTGCCAGCACGCAGGCCTACGAGCAGTACTTC
CASTQAYEQYF
>TRBV19|-|TRBJ2-1|TRBD2|18
TGTGCCAGTAGTATAGATCGACTAGCGGGAGTTAATCACAATGAGCAGTTCTTC
CASSIDRLAGVNHNEQFF
>TRBV28|-|TRBJ2-1|TRBD1|15
TGTGCCAGCACCCCCACCGGGACAGCTTTTACAGATCCGTTCTTC
CASTPTGTAFTDPFF
>TRBV6-5|-|TRBJ1-5|TRBD1|15
TGTGCCAGCAGTTACTCGAGCGGACAGGGGAGGTTCGAGCATTTT
CASSYSSGQGRFEHF
>TRBV7-9|few|TRBJ1-1|-|11
TGTGCCAGCAACCTGAACACTGAAGCTTTCTTT
CASNLNTEAFF
>TRBV11-2|-|TRBJ2-7|TRBD2|15
TGTGCCAGCACCCGACTAGCGGGGGTTTCCTACGAGCAGTACTTC
CASTRLAGVSYEQYF
>TRBV25-1|-|TRBJ2-2|-|18
TGTGCCAGCAGTTCCGACATAACGTTCGGGGGCGACGCCGGGGAGCTGTTTTTT
CASSSDITFGGDAGELFF
>TRBV4-3|-|TRBJ2-7|-|14
TGCGCCAGCAGCCAAGGGTTACAGAGCTACGAGCAGTACTTC
CASSQGLQSYEQYF
>TRBV9|-|TRBJ2-5|TRBD1|14
TGTGCCAGCAGCGTGAGGGACAGGGTAGAGACCCAGTACTTC
CASSVRDRVETQYF
>TRBV9|-|TRBJ2-1|-|15
TGTGCCAGCAGCCAACACCCGGGAGAATGGAATGAGCAGTTCTTC
CASSQHPGEWNEQFF
>TRBV5-6|-|TRBJ1-4|-|14
TGTGCCAGCAGCTTGCGCCCGAGTAATGAAAAACTGTTTTTT
CASSLRPSNEKLFF
>TRBV5-1|once|TRBJ2-3|-|15
TGCGCCAGCAGCTTGGAAAGAAGCTACACAGATACGCAGTATTTT
CASSLERSYTDTQYF
>TRBV6-5|once|TRBJ2-7|-|13
TGTGCCAGCAGTCCGGGCTCCTCCTACGAGCAGTACTTC
CASSPGSSYEQYF
>TRBV9|-|TRBJ2-1|TRBD2|15
TGTGCCAGCAGCCTAGCGGGGGCTCAAAACAATGAGCAGTTCTTC
CASSLAGAQNNEQFF
>TRBV4-3|-|TRBJ2-7|TRBD1|14
TGCGCCAGCAGCCTAGGGACAGGGGCCTACGAGCAGTACTTC
CASSLGTGAYEQYF
>TRBV5-4|-|TRBJ1-2|-|15
TGTGCCAGCAGACCCGAGGGAAGGGCGGGGTATGGCTACACCTTC
CASRPEGRAGYGYTF
>TRBV28|-|TRBJ1-2|TRBD1|15
TGTGCCAGCAGTTTATGGACGGACAGGGGGCCTGGCTACACCTTC
CASSLWTDRGPGYTF
>TRBV7-2|-|TRBJ2-6|-|15
TGTGCCAGCAGCTTCTCACAGGCTGGGGCCAACGTCCTGACTTTC
CASSFSQAGANVLTF
>TRBV5-1|-|TRBJ1-3|TRBD1|16
TGCGCCAGCAGCTTCGGGACAGCCATCTCTGGAAACACCATATATTTT
CASSFGTAISGNTIYF
>TRBV4-1|-|TRBJ2-7|-|14
TGCGCCAGCAGCCAAGATATGCGTATCTACGAGCAGTACTTC
CASSQDMRIYEQYF
>TRBV4-2|-|TRBJ2-7|TRBD2|18
TGTGCCAGCAGCCAAGATTCGTTATCTAGCGGGACCGACTACGAGCAGTACTTC
CASSQDSLSSGTDYEQYF
>TRBV11-2|-|TRBJ1-1|-|16
TGTGCCAGCAGCCCTCGGGTGGGGGGCGCGATCACTGAAGCTTTCTTT
CASSPRVGGAITEAFF
>TRBV13|-|TRBJ2-7|TRBD2|17
TGTGCCAGCAGCCTCTGGGGTTCTAGCGGGCCTACCTACGAGCAGTACTTC
CASSLWGSSGPTYEQYF
>TRBV7-9|once|TRBJ1-1|-|17
TGTGCCAGCAGCTTACCAGGAGCAAGAAGAAGGAACACTGAAGCTTTCTTT
CASSLPGARRRNTEAFF
>TRBV7-9|-|TRBJ1-5|TRBD1|15
TGTGCCAGCAGCTTAGCGGGACAGGGAGGACAGCCCCAGCATTTT
CASSLAGQGGQPQHF
>TRBV7-3|-|TRBJ1-4|TRBD1|17
TGTGCCAGCAGCTTATTGGGCCCGGGACAGGGGAATGAAAAACTGTTTTTT
CASSLLGPGQGNEKLFF
>TRBV6-4|-|TRBJ1-4|-|15
TGTGCCAGCAGGGCACAGGCGGGGAAGAATGAAAAACTGTTTTTT
CASRAQAGKNEKLFF
>TRBV5-5|-|TRBJ2-7|-|16
TGTGCCAGCAGCTTTGGTGAGACAGGATGGGTATACGAGCAGTACTTC
CASSFGETGWVYEQYF
>TRBV19|-|TRBJ1-1|TRBD1|15
TGTGCCAGTAGCACAGGGGGCGTCGGAGGGACTGAAGCTTTCTTT
CASSTGGVGGTEAFF
>TRBV7-9|-|TRBJ2-7|-|15
TGTGCCAGCAGCTCCGATTCCTTAGTGTTCCACGAGCAGTACTTC
CASSSDSLVFHEQYF
>TRBV10-3|-|TRBJ1-1|TRBD1|13
TGTGCCATCAGTAACAGGGGGAACACTGAAGCTTTCTTT
CAISNRGNTEAFF
>TRBV7-8|-|TRBJ1-2|-|14
TGTGCCAGCAGCTTAGTCACAGCCTTTAATGGCTACACCTTC
CASSLVTAFNGYTF
>TRBV7-2|-|TRBJ2-7|-|16
TGTGCCAGCAGCTACTACAGGGGAGGTTATCCCTACGAGCAGTACTTC
CASSYYRGGYPYEQYF
>TRBV28|-|TRBJ2-3|-|14
TGTGCCAGCAAGGAAGGGACCCCCACAGATACGCAGTATTTT
CASKEGTPTDTQYF
>TRBV19|once|TRBJ2-3|-|13
TGTGCCAGTAGAGCCCCCGTAGCGGATACGCAGTATTTT
CASRAPVADTQYF
>TRBV27|-|TRBJ2-3|TRBD2|16
TGTGCCAGCAGAGGACTAGCGGGAGGACCCCGGGATACGCAGTATTTT
CASRGLAGGPRDTQYF
>TRBV7-2|-|TRBJ2-7|-|14
TGTGCCAGCCGCGCCGGGCGGCAAGTCTACGAGCAGTACTTC
CASRAGRQVYEQYF
>TRBV4-2|-|TRBJ2-2|-|12
TGTGCCAGCAGTCAAAACACCGGGGAGCTGTTTTTT
CASSQNTGELFF
>TRBV7-9|-|TRBJ2-1|TRBD1|14
TGTGCCAGCAGACCCGGACAGGGGCGCAATGAGCAGTTCTTC
CASRPGQGRNEQFF